This T cell receptor (beta chain) emerged from a study of T cells in tuberculosis. Study in general: IGRA-negative adolescents, IGRA-positive adolescents with latent tuberculosis and adults with active tuberculosis formed this South African cohort. Notes on the study in general: Active tuberculosis alpha repertoires lay closer to GMM-specific TCRs than controls'. Smaller alpha distances in active tuberculosis partly reflected shorter CDR3-alpha lengths.

TCRdb's table, derived via immunoSEQ multiplex PCR, lists solely in-frame clones and lacks some. The top ten hold 7.7% of the sample, which has approximately 30,000 clones, about 90% seen once. For this clone: Its antigen is currently unknown.

Each clinical donor contributed on average approximately 100,000 T cells from unsorted cryopreserved PBMC. The clonotype was recovered from a donor aged 10-29 years with latent tuberculosis or without tuberculosis infection. Some clones in this sample may be carry-over from other donors' samples. The sequenced material came from PBMCs.

In DNA, the CDR3 is TGTGCCAGCAGCCCCGCGGGGGGGAATGAGCAGTTCTTC. Translation gives CASSPAGGNEQFF. V usage is TRBV11-2 and J usage is TRBJ2-1, with 9 bases aligning to TRBD2. V was pared by 5 bases and J by 7 bases, with 3 bases of the junction left unmatched. The germline gives CDR1 SGHAT, CDR2 FQNNGV. The CDR3 consists of 13 residues.